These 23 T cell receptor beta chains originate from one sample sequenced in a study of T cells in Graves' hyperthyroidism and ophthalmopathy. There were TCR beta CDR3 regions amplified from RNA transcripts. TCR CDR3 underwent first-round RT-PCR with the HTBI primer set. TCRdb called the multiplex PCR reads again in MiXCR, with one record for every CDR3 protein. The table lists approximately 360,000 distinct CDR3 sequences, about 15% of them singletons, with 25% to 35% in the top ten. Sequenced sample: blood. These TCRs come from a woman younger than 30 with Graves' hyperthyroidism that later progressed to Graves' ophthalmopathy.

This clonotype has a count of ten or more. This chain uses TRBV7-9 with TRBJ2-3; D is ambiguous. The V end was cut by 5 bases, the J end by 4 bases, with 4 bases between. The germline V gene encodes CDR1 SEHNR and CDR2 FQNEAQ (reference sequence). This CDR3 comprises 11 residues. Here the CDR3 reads CASSRPDTQYF. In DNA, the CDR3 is TGTGCCAGCAGCCGTCCAGATACGCAGTATTTT.

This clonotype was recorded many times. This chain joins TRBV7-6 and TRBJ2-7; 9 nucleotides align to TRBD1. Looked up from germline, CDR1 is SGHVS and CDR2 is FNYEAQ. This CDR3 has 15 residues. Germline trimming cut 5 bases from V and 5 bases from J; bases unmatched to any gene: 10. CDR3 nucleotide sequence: TGTGCCAGCAGCCTCGGGGACAGGGAAGAGGACGAGCAGTACTTC. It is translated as CASSLGDREEDEQYF.

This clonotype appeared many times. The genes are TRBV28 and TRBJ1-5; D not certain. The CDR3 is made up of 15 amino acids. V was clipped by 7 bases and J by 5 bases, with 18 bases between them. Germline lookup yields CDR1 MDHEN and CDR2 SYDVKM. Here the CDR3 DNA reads TGTGCCAGCACTAAGGACGCCCTGGCGGATCAGCCCCAGCATTTT. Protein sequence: CASTKDALADQPQHF.

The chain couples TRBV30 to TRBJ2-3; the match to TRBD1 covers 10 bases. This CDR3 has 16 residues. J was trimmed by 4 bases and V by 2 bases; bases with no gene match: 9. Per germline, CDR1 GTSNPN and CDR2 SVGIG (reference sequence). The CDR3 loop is CAWSTPGTGAADTQYF. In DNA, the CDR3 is TGTGCCTGGAGTACCCCCGGGACAGGGGCGGCAGATACGCAGTATTTT.

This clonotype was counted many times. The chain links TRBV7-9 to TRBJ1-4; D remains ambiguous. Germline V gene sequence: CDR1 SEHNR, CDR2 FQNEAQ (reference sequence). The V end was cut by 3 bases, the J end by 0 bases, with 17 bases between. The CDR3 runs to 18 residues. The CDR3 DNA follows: TGTGCCAGCAGCTTTTCAACGAACAGATTAGCAACTAATGAAAAACTGTTTTTT. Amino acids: CASSFSTNRLATNEKLFF.

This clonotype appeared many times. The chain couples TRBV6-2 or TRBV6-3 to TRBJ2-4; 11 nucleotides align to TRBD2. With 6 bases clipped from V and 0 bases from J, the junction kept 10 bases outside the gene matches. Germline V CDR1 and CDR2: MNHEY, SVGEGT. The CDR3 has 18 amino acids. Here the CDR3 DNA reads TGTGCCAGCAGCTTGGGACTAGCGGTTTCCGGAGCCAAAAACATTCAGTACTTC. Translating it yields CASSLGLAVSGAKNIQYF.

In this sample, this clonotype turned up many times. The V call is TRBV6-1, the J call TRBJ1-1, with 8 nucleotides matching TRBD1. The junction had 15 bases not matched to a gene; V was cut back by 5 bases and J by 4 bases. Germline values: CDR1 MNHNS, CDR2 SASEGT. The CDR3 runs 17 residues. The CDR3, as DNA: TGTGCCAGCAGTTTTAGTGCAGCCACGGACAGGGTCACTGAAGCTTTCTTT. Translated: CASSFSAATDRVTEAFF.

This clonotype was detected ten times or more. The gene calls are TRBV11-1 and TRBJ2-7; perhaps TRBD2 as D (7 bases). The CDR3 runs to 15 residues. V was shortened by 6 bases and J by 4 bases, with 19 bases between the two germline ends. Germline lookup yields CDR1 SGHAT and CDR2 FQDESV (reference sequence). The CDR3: CASSLSGGVLYEQYF. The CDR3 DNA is TGTGCCAGCAGTCTTTCGGGGGGCGTTCTGTACGAGCAGTACTTC.

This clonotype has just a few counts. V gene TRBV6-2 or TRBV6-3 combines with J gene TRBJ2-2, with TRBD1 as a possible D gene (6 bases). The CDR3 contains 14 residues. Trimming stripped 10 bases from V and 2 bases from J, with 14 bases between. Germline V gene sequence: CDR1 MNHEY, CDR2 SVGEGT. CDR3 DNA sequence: TGTGCCACCCAGGTTGGGACAAACACCGGGGAGCTGTTTTTT. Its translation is CATQVGTNTGELFF.

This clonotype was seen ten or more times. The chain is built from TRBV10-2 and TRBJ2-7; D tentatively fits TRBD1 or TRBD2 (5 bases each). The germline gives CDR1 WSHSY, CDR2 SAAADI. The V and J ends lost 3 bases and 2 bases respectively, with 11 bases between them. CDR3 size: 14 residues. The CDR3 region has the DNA TGCGCCAGCAGTGACTGGGGGACCGCCTACGAGCAGTACTTC. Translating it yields CASSDWGTAYEQYF.

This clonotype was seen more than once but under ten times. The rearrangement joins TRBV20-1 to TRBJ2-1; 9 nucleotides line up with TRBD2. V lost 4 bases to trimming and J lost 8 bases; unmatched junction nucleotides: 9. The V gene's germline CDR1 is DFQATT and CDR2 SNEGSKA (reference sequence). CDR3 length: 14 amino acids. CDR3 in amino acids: CSATPSSGTYEQFF. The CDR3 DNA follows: TGCAGTGCTACCCCCTCTAGCGGGACCTATGAGCAGTTCTTC.

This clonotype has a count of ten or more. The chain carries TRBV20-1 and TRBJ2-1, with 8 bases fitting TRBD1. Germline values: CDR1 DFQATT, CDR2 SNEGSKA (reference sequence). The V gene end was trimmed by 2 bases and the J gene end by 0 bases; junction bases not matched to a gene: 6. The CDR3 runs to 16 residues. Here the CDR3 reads CSARNRQGLSYNEQFF. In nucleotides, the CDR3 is TGCAGTGCTAGAAACCGACAGGGGCTCTCCTACAATGAGCAGTTCTTC.

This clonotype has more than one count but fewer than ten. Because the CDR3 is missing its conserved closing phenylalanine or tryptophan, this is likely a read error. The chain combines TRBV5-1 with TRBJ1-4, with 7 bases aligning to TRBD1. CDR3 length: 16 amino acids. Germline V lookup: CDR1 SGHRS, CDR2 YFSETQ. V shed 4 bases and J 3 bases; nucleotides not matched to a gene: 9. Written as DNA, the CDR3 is TGCGCCAGCAGCCCCGGAACAGGGGCTTCTAATGAAAAACTGTTTCTT. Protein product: CASSPGTGASNEKLFL.

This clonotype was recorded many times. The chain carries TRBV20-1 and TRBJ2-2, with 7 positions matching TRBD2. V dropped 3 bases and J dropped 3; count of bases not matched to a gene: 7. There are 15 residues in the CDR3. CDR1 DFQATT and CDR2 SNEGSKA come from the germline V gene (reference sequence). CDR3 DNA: TGCAGTGCTAGCGGGAGGCCGGGGCACACCGGGGAGCTGTTTTTT. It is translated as CSASGRPGHTGELFF.

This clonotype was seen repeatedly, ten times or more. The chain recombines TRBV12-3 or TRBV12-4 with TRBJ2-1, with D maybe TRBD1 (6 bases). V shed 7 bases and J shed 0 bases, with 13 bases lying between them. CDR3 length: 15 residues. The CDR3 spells CASTSGESSYNEQFF. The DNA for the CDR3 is TGTGCCAGCACCTCAGGGGAGAGCTCCTACAATGAGCAGTTCTTC.

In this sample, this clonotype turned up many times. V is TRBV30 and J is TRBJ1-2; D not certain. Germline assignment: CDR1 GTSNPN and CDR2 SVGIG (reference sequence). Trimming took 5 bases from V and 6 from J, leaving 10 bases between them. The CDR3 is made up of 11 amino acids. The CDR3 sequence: CAWLFGNGYTF. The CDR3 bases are TGTGCCTGGTTATTTGGAAATGGCTACACCTTC.

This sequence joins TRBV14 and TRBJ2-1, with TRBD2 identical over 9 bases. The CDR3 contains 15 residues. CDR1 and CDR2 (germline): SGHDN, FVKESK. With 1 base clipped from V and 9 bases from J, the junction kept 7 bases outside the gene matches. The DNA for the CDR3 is TGTGCCAGCAGCCAAGCCATAGCGGGAGCGGGTGAGCAGTTCTTC. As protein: CASSQAIAGAGEQFF. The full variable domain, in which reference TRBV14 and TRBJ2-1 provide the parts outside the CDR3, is EAGVTQFPSHSVIEKGQTVTLRCDPISGHDNLYWYRRVMGKEIKFLLHFVKESKQDESGMPNNRFLAERTGGTYSTLKVQPAELEDSGVYFCASSQAIAGAGEQFFGPGTRLTVL.

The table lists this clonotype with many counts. CDR3 nucleotides: TGTGCCAGCAGCCCCGGAGGCCCAGATACGCAGTATTTT. Translated: CASSPGGPDTQYF. The rearrangement links TRBV7-9 to TRBJ2-3; D might be TRBD2 (5 bases). The CDR3 extends over 13 amino acids. V shed 5 bases and J shed 4 bases, with 10 bases lying between them. The germline CDR1 and CDR2 sequences are SEHNR and FQNEAQ (reference sequence).

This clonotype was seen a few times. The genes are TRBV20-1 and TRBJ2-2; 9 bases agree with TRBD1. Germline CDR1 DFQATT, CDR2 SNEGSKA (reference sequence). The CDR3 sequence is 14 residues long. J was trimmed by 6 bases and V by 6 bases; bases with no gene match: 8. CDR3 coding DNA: TGCAGTGCGTCCGACAGGGGGGTGGCCGGGGAGCTGTTTTTT. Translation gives CSASDRGVAGELFF.

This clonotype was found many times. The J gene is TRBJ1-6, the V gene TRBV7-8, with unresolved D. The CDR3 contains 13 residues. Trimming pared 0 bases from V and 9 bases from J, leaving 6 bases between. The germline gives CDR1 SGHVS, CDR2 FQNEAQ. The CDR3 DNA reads TGTGCCAGCAGCTTAGCGCCCTTTTCACCCCTCCACTTT. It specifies CASSLAPFSPLHF.

CDR3 in amino acids: CASSLSWGSGITDTQYF. CDR3 DNA: TGCGCCAGCAGCCTCAGCTGGGGTAGCGGGATAACAGATACGCAGTATTTT. This chain connects TRBV4-1 to TRBJ2-3; TRBD2 aligns across 8 bases. With V trimmed by 4 bases and J by 3 bases, 12 bases remained unmatched. This CDR3 is built from 17 residues. In germline, CDR1 is MGHRA, CDR2 YSYEKL.

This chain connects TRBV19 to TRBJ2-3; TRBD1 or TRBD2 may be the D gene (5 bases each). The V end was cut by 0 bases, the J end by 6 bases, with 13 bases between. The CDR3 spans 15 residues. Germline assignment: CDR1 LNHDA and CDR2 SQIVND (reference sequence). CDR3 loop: CASSIDRGTSDTQYF. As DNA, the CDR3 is TGTGCCAGTAGTATAGACCGAGGGACCTCGGATACGCAGTATTTT.

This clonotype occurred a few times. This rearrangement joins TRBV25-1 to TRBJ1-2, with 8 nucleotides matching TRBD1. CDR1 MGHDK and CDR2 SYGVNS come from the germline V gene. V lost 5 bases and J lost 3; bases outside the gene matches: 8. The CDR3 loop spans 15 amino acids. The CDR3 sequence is CASSFPGQGHYGYTF. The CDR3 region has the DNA TGTGCCAGCAGTTTCCCCGGACAGGGTCACTATGGCTACACCTTC.